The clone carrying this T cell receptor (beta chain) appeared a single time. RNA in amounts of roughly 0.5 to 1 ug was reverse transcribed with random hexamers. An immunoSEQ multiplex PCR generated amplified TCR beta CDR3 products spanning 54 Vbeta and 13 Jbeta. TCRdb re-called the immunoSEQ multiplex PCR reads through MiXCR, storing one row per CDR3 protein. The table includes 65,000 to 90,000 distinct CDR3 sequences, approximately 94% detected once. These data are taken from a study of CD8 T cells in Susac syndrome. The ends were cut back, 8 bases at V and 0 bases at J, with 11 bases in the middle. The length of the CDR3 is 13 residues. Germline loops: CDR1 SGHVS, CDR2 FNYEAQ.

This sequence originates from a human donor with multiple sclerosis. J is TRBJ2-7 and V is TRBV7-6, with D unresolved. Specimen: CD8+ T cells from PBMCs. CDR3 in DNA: TGTGCCAGCGCCGACGGCTTCTCCTACGAGCAGTACTTC. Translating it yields CASADGFSYEQYF. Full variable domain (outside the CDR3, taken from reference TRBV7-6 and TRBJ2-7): GAGVSQSPRYKVTKRGQDVALRCDPISGHVSLYWYRQALGQGPEFLTYFNYEAQQDKSGLPNDRFSAERPEGSISTLTIQRTEQRDSAMYRCASADGFSYEQYFGPGTRLTVT.